Given below is one T cell receptor (beta chain) in context. What this receptor recognizes is not known. No much larger clone is present one base from it, and per-base qualities are unavailable. Libraries were constructed by multiplex PCR. Sequencing used an Illumina HiSeq 4000. CDR3 regions were amplified by Arm-PCR with iRepertoire HTBI primers to construct TCR beta libraries. Before sequencing, the PCR products underwent gel purification. The study's own analysis went as follows. Gene usage analysis of CDR3 amino acid clonotypes used the 60 to 75 TRBV and about 15 TRBJ segments found across samples. COPE and FqMerger were used to merge the filtered high-quality paired reads into contigs. BLAST was used to align contigs to IMGT TRBV, TRBD and TRBJ reference genes, with CDR3 defined following IMGT. Highly expanded clones were defined as clonotypes with a frequency above 0.1%. Shannon entropy served as the measure of repertoire diversity, while the Gini coefficient captured V-J evenness. Clonotypes shared by more than one individual were considered public. TCRdb applied fastp at Q25 and MiXCR to the public reads, then kept only in-frame beta chains. Identical CDR3 protein sequences are pooled into one entry, listed with their most common genes and DNA. V and J calls and clone size were set by TCRdb, not the authors. The sample table records more than 300,000 distinct CDR3 sequences; around 15% of these occur just once. Around 20% of the sample comes from the top ten.

V is cut back by 4 bases and J by 3 bases, with 5 bases in the junction unmatched. CDR1 and CDR2, looked up from the germline V gene, are SGHRS and YFSETQ. Counted from cysteine to phenylalanine, this CDR3 has 15 amino acids. Left in the record is the CDR3 DNA by itself, 45 bases read in frame from the first base. The sample's time point label, in plain terms: newly diagnosed GD, antithyroid drugs for less than 3 months. RNA was extracted from PBMCs in TRIzol for both TCR sequencing and RNA sequencing. The diagnosis of Graves' disease was made according to American Thyroid Association guidelines. Recruitment of patients was carried out at an endocrinology department in Xi'an, China. From each patient, approximately 9.9 milliliters of peripheral blood was collected into an EDTA anticoagulant tube. PBMCs were isolated by Ficoll Paque Plus density gradient separation without further T cell sorting. An Agilent 2100 Bioanalyzer and agarose gel were used to assess RNA quality, and a NanoDrop 2000 was used to measure RNA concentration.

This entry comes from a study of regulatory T cells in long-lasting Graves disease listed by TCRdb under 2021. The study in broad terms: Newly diagnosed Graves' disease patients had taken antithyroid drugs for less than 3 months. Persistent Graves' disease patients were compared with newly diagnosed Graves' disease patients by peripheral blood TCR sequencing and RNA sequencing. The study was registered as a clinical trial and conducted in China. A total of 33 samples underwent TCR sequencing, from roughly 13 patients with persistent Graves' disease and roughly 20 patients with newly diagnosed Graves' disease. Study-wide conclusions, independent of this receptor: Sequencing and analysis were limited to the TCR beta chain. The authors noted that the small sample size was a limitation that may lower accuracy. More public clonotypes were shared among persistent patients (roughly 3,000) than among newly diagnosed patients (roughly 1,000). Preferential use of TRBV28, TRBJ1-2 and TRBJ2-5 was observed in persistent disease, whereas TRBV20-1 and TRBJ2-1 were favored in newly diagnosed disease. Only peripheral blood was studied, because thyroid tissue, the primary lesion, was inaccessible. Compared with newly diagnosed patients, persistent Graves' disease patients had lower TCR Shannon entropy and fewer highly expanded clones, which suggests clonal expansion.

The sample was also linked to a second study, of T cells in Graves' hyperthyroidism and ophthalmopathy. The second paper states: Stable Graves' hyperthyroidism was defined as no progression to ophthalmopathy during 18 months of follow-up. The hyperthyroidism patients were between 18 and 65 years old and newly diagnosed, with a disease duration of less than 2 months. Any patient with an uncontrolled infection, another autoimmune disease, pregnancy or lactation was excluded. Diagnoses were based on clinical symptoms, serum thyroxine and TRAb, thyroid ultrasound and orbital computed tomography. The first round of RT-PCR for the TCR CDR3 was performed with the HTBI primer set and the Qiagen OneStep RT-PCR kit. Most expanded thyroid clonotypes (frequency above 0.001) were also detected in blood, suggesting blood repertoires may reflect thyroid immune responses. A model built on a 13 V-J signature distinguished ophthalmopathy from stable hyperthyroidism, reaching roughly 88% sensitivity and about 81% specificity in cross-validation and 80%/75% in testing. During validation, the model predicted progression to ophthalmopathy a median of roughly 7.1 months ahead of onset, with around 71% sensitivity and roughly 72% specificity. To identify TCR V-J signatures that set the groups apart, the researchers used a discovery cohort of about a hundred patients, made up of roughly 40 with Graves' ophthalmopathy and around 58 with stable Graves' hyperthyroidism. Whether ophthalmopathy could be predicted prospectively was tested in an independent validation cohort made up of approximately 19 hyperthyroidism patients plus 17 patients who later progressed to ophthalmopathy. The 90 to 100 discovery patients were randomly divided into training and test sets at a 7:3 ratio. Thyroid tissue and blood T-cell repertoires from several Graves' hyperthyroidism patients were also compared in the study. After sampling, hyperthyroidism patients received methimazole starting at 30 mg daily, and ophthalmopathy patients received high-dose intravenous methylprednisolone. A second multiplex PCR round built the libraries, followed by size selection and purification. Sequencing of the libraries was done on an Illumina HiSeq2000 using paired-end 100 bp reads. SOAPnuke was used to process the raw data, with reads discarded if the reads contained adapters or uncalled bases, had a mean Phred below 15, or lacked an exact constant-primer or identifier match. COPE v1.2.5 was used to merge high-quality paired reads, and clonotypes were defined as unique nucleotide sequences. MiTCR v1.1 was used to align the clonotypes against IMGT TRBV, TRBD and TRBJ reference segments. The analysis included only V-J combinations with a frequency above 0.0001, which together covered approximately 99% of the repertoires. The TCS score was defined as the ratio of F50 (clonal expansion) to E x V (chaos), calculated using BLOSUM62-based TCRdist between CDR3 peptides within each V-J. Welch's t-statistics and random forest reduced roughly 540 V-J features to 10 to 15, which were used in a naive Bayes classifier (R e1071). No statistical method was used to set the sample size in advance, and investigators knew the group allocation. The paper reports TCR Vbeta CDR3 sequencing of 130 to 150 peripheral blood samples: approximately 41 ophthalmopathy, about 75 hyperthyroidism and 17 progressor patients.

The chain is assembled from TRBV5-1 and TRBJ2-1, with 9 junctional bases fitting TRBD1. The clonotype originates from a woman between 18 and 30 years old with Graves disease. Donor details come from another sample of the same person, matched by shared clones. Sequences were derived from peripheral blood mononuclear cells (PBMCs), sampled at new diagnosis, from a patient treated with antithyroid drugs. The nucleotide sequence is TGCGCCAGCAGCCTAAGGACAGGGGACTACAATGAGCAGTTCTTC. Its coded protein is CASSLRTGDYNEQFF.